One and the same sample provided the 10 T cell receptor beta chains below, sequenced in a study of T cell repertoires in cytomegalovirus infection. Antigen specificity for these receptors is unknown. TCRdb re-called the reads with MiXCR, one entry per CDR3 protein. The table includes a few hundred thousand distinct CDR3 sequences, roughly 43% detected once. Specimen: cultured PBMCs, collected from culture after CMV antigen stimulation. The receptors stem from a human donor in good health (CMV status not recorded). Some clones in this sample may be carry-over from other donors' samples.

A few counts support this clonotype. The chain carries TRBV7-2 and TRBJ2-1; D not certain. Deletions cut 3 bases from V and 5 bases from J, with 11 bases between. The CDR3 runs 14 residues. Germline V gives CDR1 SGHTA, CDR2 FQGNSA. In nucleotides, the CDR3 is TGTGCCAGCAGCTTTGCCCAAATCAACAATGAGCAGTTCTTC. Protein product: CASSFAQINNEQFF.

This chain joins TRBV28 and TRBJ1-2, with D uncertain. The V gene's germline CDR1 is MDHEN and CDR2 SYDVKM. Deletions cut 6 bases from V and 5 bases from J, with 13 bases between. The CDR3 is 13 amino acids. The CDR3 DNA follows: TGTGCCAGCAGCCCGTCCCAGACATATGGCTACACCTTC. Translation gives CASSPSQTYGYTF.

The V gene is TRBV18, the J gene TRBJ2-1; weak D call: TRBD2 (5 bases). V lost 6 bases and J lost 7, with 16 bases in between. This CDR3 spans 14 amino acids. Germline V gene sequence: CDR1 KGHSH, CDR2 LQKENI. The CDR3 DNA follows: TGTGCCAGCTCGCAGTCTAGCAACGGGAATGAGCAGTTCTTC. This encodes CASSQSSNGNEQFF.

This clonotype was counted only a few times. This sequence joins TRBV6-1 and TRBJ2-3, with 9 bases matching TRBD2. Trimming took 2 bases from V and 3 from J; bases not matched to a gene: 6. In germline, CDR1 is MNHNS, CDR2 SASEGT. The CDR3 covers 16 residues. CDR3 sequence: CASSETAGGETDTQYF. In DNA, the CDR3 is TGTGCCAGCAGTGAAACAGCGGGGGGAGAAACAGATACGCAGTATTTT.

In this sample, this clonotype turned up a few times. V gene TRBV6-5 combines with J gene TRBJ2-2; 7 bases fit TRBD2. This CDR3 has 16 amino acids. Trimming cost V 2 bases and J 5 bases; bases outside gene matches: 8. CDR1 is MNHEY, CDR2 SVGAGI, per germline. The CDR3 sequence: CASSYGGGSGTGELFF. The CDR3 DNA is TGTGCCAGCAGTTACGGGGGGGGGAGTGGGACCGGGGAGCTGTTTTTT.

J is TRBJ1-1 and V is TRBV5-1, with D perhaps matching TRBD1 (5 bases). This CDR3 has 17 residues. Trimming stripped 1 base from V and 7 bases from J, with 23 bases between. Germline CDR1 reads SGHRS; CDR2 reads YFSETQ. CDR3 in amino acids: CASSLTGVWGAQDEAFF. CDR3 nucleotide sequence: TGCGCCAGCAGCTTGACGGGGGTCTGGGGAGCGCAAGATGAAGCTTTCTTT.

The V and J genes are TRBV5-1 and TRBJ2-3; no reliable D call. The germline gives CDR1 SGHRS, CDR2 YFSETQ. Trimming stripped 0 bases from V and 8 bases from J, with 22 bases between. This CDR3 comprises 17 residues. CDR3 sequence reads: CASSLELQTGPFGTQYF. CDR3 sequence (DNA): TGCGCCAGCAGCTTGGAGCTACAGACCGGCCCCTTTGGTACGCAGTATTTT.

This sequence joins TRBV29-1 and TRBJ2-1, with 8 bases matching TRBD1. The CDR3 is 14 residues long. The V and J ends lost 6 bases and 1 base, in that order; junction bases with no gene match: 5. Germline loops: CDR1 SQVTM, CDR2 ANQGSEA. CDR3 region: CSVDTGGSYNEQFF. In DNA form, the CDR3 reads TGCAGCGTGGACACAGGGGGGTCCTACAATGAGCAGTTCTTC.

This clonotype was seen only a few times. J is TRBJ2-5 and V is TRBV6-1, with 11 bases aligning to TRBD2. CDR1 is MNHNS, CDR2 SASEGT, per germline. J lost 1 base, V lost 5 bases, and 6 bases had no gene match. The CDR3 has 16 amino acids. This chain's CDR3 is CASSSRTSGPQETQYF. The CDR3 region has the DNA TGTGCCAGCAGTTCCCGGACTAGCGGGCCCCAAGAGACCCAGTACTTC.

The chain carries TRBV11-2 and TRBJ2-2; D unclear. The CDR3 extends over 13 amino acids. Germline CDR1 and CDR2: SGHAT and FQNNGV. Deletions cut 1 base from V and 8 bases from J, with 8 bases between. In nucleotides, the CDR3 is TGTGCCAGCAGCTTAGGCAGCTGGGGGGAGCTGTTTTTT. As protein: CASSLGSWGELFF.